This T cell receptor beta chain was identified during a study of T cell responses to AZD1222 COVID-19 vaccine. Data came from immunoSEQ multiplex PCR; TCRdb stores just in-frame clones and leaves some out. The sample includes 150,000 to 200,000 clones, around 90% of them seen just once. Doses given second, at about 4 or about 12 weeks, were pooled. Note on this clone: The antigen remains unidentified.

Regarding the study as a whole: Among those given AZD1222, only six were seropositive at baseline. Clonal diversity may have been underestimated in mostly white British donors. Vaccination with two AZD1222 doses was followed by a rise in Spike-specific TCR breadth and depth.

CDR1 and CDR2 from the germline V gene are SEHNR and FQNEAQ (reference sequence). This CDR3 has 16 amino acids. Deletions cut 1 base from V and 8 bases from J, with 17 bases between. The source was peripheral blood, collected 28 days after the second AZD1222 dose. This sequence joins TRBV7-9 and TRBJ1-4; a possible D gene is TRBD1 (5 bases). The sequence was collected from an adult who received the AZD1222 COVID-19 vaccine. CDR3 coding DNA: TGTGCCAGCAGCTTAGGTCCGTCTCAGGGTGAGGAAAAACTGTTTTTT. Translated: CASSLGPSQGEEKLFF.